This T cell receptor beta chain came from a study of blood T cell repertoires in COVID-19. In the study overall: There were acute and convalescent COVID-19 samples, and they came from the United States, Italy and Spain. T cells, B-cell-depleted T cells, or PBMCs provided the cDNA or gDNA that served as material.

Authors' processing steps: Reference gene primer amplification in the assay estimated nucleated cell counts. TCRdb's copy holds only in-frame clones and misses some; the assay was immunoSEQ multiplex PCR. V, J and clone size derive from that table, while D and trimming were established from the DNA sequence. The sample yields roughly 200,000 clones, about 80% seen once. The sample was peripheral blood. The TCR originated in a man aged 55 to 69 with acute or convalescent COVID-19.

The DNA for the CDR3 is TGTGCCACCAGTGAGGGCGGGAGGGCCGCTGAGCAGTTCTTC. This encodes CATSEGGRAAEQFF. This chain joins TRBV24-1 and TRBJ2-1; 9 bases agree with TRBD2. The V and J ends lost 4 bases and 9 bases, in that order; junction bases with no gene match: 6. CDR1 and CDR2 from the germline V gene are KGHDR and SFDVKD. The CDR3 consists of 14 residues.